The rows below give T cell receptor beta chains drawn from one sample of a study of T cell responses to AZD1222 COVID-19 vaccine. Assay: immunoSEQ multiplex PCR; the TCRdb copy retains only in-frame clones and omits some. Found here are approximately 130,000 clones, 90% to 95% of them singletons; the top ten hold 3.1%. Source: peripheral blood, taken on day 0 of AZD1222 vaccination. These receptors were taken from an adult in good health. Each CDR3 is given with its conserved first and last residue. The order of the fields is D gene, J gene, V gene, clone size, CDR3 DNA, CDR3 protein. A D gene is named only where the DNA matches it firmly. Only part of the rows carry a size: once, few, many, or a class if the clone is expanded.

>NA|TRBJ2-7|TRBV5-1|NA
TGCGCCAGCAGCTTGGAGACGGGCGAGCAGTACTTC
CASSLETGEQYF
>NA|TRBJ1-5|TRBV27|NA
TGTGCCAGCAGTCGTCGCGGACACAGGGATAGCAATCAGCCCCAGCATTTT
CASSRRGHRDSNQPQHF
>TRBD1|TRBJ1-2|TRBV18|NA
TGTGCCAGCTCACCCCGGGACAGGGGTCCCCTTGGCTACACCTTC
CASSPRDRGPLGYTF
>NA|TRBJ1-1|TRBV3-1/TRBV3-2|NA
TGTGCCAGCAGCCAAGGGGGCCCCGGCACTGAAGCTTTCTTT
CASSQGGPGTEAFF
>NA|TRBJ1-1|TRBV18|NA
TGTGCCAGCTCATCGACAGATGACACTGAAGCTTTCTTT
CASSSTDDTEAFF
>NA|TRBJ2-7|TRBV6-2/TRBV6-3|few
TGTGCCAGCAGTCTCCAGGGAGAGGAAGGTTACTACGAGCAGTACTTC
CASSLQGEEGYYEQYF
>NA|TRBJ2-2|TRBV3-1/TRBV3-2|NA
TGTGCCAGCAGCCAAAACTTCAGGGGCATCGGGGAGCTGTTTTTT
CASSQNFRGIGELFF
>NA|TRBJ1-4|TRBV9|NA
TGTGCCAGCAGCGTAGCTTTAGGACATCCGAATGAAAAACTGTTTTTT
CASSVALGHPNEKLFF
>TRBD1|TRBJ2-1|TRBV4-1|NA
TGCGCCAGCAGCCAAGCATTACAGGGGGGAAATGAGCAGTTCTTC
CASSQALQGGNEQFF
>TRBD1|TRBJ1-2|TRBV14|NA
TGTGCCAGCAGCCGGACAGGACTGGGAGGCTACACCTTC
CASSRTGLGGYTF
>NA|TRBJ1-6|TRBV5-1|few
TGCGCCAGCAGCTTGGATCCAGCGAGCTCCTATAATTCACCCCTCCACTTT
CASSLDPASSYNSPLHF
>TRBD2|TRBJ2-1|TRBV2|NA
TGTGCCAGCAGAGTCGGGAGGGGCTCCTACAATGAGCAGTTCTTC
CASRVGRGSYNEQFF
>NA|TRBJ1-1|TRBV28|NA
TGTGCCGTCTACAAGAACACTGAAGCTTTCTTT
CAVYKNTEAFF
>NA|TRBJ2-7|TRBV19|NA
TGTGCCAGTAGTATGAAGGGTGGTTTCTACGAGCAGTACTTC
CASSMKGGFYEQYF
>NA|TRBJ1-2|TRBV12-1|NA
TGTGCCAGCAGCTGCGGGGGCCGTGGACCGCGGAAATATGGCTACACCTTC
CASSCGGRGPRKYGYTF
>NA|TRBJ1-5|TRBV28|NA
TGTGCCAGCAGTTTATTGACAGAGAATCAGCCCCAGCATTTT
CASSLLTENQPQHF
>NA|TRBJ1-4|TRBV27|NA
TGTGCCAGCAGTTTTAAAAGGACAACTAATGAAAAACTGTTTTTT
CASSFKRTTNEKLFF
>NA|TRBJ2-1|TRBV5-1|NA
TGCGCCAGCAGCTTGGACCAGGGGCGTGAGCAGTTCTTC
CASSLDQGREQFF
>NA|TRBJ1-4|TRBV2|once
TGTGCCAGCAGTGAGGGGAATGGGTCAACTAATGAAAAACTGTTTTTT
CASSEGNGSTNEKLFF
>NA|TRBJ2-7|TRBV7-8|once
TGTGCCAGCAGCTTACTCGGGACACCATCCTACGAGCAGTACTTC
CASSLLGTPSYEQYF
>NA|TRBJ1-3|TRBV29-1|NA
TGCAGCGTTGACGGCTCTGGAAACACCATATATTTT
CSVDGSGNTIYF
>TRBD1|TRBJ1-6|TRBV6-5|NA
TGTGCCAGCAGTTACCGCGGGACAGCTAATTCACCCCTCCACTTT
CASSYRGTANSPLHF
>NA|TRBJ1-1|TRBV3-1/TRBV3-2|once
TGTGCCAGCAGCCAAACACTGAACACTGAAGCTTTCTTT
CASSQTLNTEAFF
>NA|TRBJ1-1|TRBV28|NA
TGTGCCAGCAGACATCCGGGAGCGGGGACTGAAGCTTTCTTT
CASRHPGAGTEAFF
>NA|TRBJ1-2|TRBV5-1|NA
TGCGCCAGCAGCTTGTTTGGGACCGGCGCTAAAAGCTACACCTTC
CASSLFGTGAKSYTF
>NA|TRBJ1-2|TRBV20-1|once
TGCAGTGCGGGACCGGGTCTCGGCTACACCTTC
CSAGPGLGYTF
>TRBD1|TRBJ2-3|TRBV9|NA
TGTGCCAGCAGCGTAGGGGGACAGGGGGCAGATACGCAGTATTTT
CASSVGGQGADTQYF
>NA|TRBJ1-3|TRBV7-2|NA
TGTGCCAGCAGCCAAGTGAGGGGGGCCGTGCACACCATATATTTT
CASSQVRGAVHTIYF
>NA|TRBJ1-5|TRBV6-1|NA
TGTGCCAGCAGTGAAAGGGCGGGGGATGAGCCCCAGCATTTT
CASSERAGDEPQHF
>NA|TRBJ1-2|TRBV12-3/TRBV12-4|NA
TGTGCCAGCAGCCTGACAGTTAACTATGGCTACACCTTC
CASSLTVNYGYTF
>NA|TRBJ2-3|TRBV5-1|NA
TGCGCCAGCAGCTTCCCTCCGGAGAGTGGCACAGATACGCAGTATTTT
CASSFPPESGTDTQYF
>NA|TRBJ1-5|TRBV4-2|NA
TGTGCCAGCAGCCGAACAGACAGACAGAATCAGCCCCAGCATTTT
CASSRTDRQNQPQHF
>NA|TRBJ1-1|TRBV12-3/TRBV12-4|NA
TGTGCCAGCAGTTTATCGTGGAACACTGAAGCTTTCTTT
CASSLSWNTEAFF
>NA|TRBJ2-5|TRBV6-1|NA
TGTGCCAGCAGTGAACGCGAGACCCAGTACTTC
CASSERETQYF
>NA|TRBJ2-5|TRBV24-1|NA
TGTGCCACCGCCCAGGGTCAAGAGACCCAGTACTTC
CATAQGQETQYF
>NA|TRBJ1-6|TRBV5-1|NA
TGCGCCAGCACAACGGGAGGGGTTAATTCACCCCTCCACTTT
CASTTGGVNSPLHF
>NA|TRBJ1-2|TRBV21-1|NA
TGTGCCAGCAGCAAACTTATGCCGGGAGGCTATGGCTACACCTTC
CASSKLMPGGYGYTF
>TRBD1|TRBJ2-1|TRBV11-2|NA
TGTGCCAGCAGCTTGGGGACAGGGTTGGACTACAATGAGCAGTTCTTC
CASSLGTGLDYNEQFF
>NA|TRBJ2-7|TRBV27|NA
TGTGCCAGCAGTTTAGGCCAGAATTACGAGCAGTACTTC
CASSLGQNYEQYF
>TRBD1|TRBJ1-2|TRBV4-2|once
TGTGCCAGCAGCCCGTCCCGGGACAGGTTTGGCACTGGCTACACCTTC
CASSPSRDRFGTGYTF
>NA|TRBJ1-6|TRBV28|NA
TGCGGGAGCCGGGGAAGCTCCTATAATTCACCCCTCCACTTT
CGSRGSSYNSPLHF
>NA|TRBJ1-1|TRBV7-2|NA
TGTGCCAGCAGCCTAAGGGGACGTCCTGAAGCTTTCTTT
CASSLRGRPEAFF